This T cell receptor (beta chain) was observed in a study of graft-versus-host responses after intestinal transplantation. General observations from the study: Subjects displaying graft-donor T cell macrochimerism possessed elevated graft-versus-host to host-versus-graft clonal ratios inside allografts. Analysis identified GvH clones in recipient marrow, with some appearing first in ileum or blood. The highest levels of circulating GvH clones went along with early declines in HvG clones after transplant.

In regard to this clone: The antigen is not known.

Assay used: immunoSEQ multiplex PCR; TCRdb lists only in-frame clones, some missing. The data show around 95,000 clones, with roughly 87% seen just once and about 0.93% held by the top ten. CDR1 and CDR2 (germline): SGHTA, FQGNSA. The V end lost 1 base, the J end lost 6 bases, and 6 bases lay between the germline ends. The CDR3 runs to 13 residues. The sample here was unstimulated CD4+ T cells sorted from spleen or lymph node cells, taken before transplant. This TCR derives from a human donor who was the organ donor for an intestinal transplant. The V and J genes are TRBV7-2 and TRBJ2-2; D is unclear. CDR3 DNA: TGTGCCAGCAGCTTAGGAGTGCCCGGGGAGCTGTTTTTT. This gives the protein CASSLGVPGELFF.